The text below deals with one T cell receptor beta chain. Its target is unknown. The data belong to a study of blood T cells in healthy people across ages. Broader study findings: Nothing was known about donor CMV status, and this possibly confounded expanded clonotype changes.

Alongside a J-beta primer mix, a sample-barcoded 5' primer served in a second PCR lasting about 6 to 12 cycles. One entry per CDR3 protein, called by TCRdb with MiXCR from the 5' RACE reads. The sample carries a few hundred thousand distinct CDR3 sequences, approximately 52% recorded once. The CDR3 extends over 15 amino acids. Per germline, CDR1 SGHAT and CDR2 FQDESV (reference sequence). This sequence was found in a man between 60 and 75 years old in good health. Sequencing input: blood. The rearrangement links TRBV11-1 to TRBJ2-4; 12 bases are a match to TRBD2. The J call may be in error: the DNA end matches TRBJ2-7 better. The CDR3 loop is CASSSTGTSGYEQYF. DNA for the CDR3: TGTGCCAGCAGCTCCACCGGGACTAGCGGGTACGAGCAGTACTTC.